This T cell receptor beta chain was obtained from a study of blood T cell repertoires in COVID-19. On the study more broadly: There were acute and convalescent COVID-19 samples, and they came from the United States, Italy and Spain.

In the original processing: For nucleated cells, counts were estimated from reference gene primer amplification. Assay used: immunoSEQ multiplex PCR; TCRdb lists only in-frame clones, some missing. That table furnishes V, J and clone size, whereas the DNA furnished D and trimming. The repertoire has under 200,000 clones, roughly 80% of them found once; the top ten carry 17%. Sample: peripheral blood. This receptor was identified in a man between 60 and 70 years old with active or convalescent COVID-19.

The chain's CDR3 is CASSPGGVRTDTQYF. In DNA form, the CDR3 reads TGTGCCAGCTCACCAGGGGGGGTGCGCACAGATACGCAGTATTTT. The V gene is TRBV18, the J gene TRBJ2-3; 7 bases fit TRBD2. CDR1 is KGHSH, CDR2 LQKENI, per germline. This CDR3 spans 15 amino acids. V shed 2 bases and J 1 base; nucleotides not matched to a gene: 3. Drawing the rest from reference TRBV18 and TRBJ2-3, the complete variable domain is NAGVMQNPRHLVRRRGQEARLRCSPMKGHSHVYWYRQLPEEGLKFMVYLQKENIIDESGMPKERFSAEFPKEGPSILRIQQVVRGDSAAYFCASSPGGVRTDTQYFGPGTRLTVL.